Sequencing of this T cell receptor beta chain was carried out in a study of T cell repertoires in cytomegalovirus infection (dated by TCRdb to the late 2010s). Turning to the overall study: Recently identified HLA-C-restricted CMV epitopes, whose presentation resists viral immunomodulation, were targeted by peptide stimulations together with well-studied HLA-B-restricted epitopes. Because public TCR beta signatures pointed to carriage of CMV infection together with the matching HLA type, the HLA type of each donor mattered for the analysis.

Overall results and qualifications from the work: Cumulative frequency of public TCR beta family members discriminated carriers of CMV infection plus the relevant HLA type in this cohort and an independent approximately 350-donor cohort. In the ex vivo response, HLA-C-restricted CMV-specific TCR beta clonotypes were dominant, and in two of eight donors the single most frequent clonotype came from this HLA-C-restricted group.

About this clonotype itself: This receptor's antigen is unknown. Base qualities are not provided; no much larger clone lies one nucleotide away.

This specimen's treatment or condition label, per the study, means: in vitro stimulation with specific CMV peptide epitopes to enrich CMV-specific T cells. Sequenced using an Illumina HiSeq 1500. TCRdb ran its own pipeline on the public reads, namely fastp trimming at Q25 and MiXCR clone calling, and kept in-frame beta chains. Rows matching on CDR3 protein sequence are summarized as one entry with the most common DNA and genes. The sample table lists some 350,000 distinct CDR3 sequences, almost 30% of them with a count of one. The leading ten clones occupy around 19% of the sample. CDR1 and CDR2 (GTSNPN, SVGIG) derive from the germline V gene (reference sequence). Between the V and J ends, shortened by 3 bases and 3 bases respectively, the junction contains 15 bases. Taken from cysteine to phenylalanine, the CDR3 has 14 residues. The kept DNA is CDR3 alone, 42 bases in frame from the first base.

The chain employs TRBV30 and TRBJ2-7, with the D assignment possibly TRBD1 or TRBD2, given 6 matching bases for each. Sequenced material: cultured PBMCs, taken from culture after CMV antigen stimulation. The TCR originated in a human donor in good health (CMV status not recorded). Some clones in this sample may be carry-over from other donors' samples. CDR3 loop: CAWRLVGGVYEQYF. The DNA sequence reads TGTGCCTGGAGGCTAGTGGGGGGCGTCTACGAGCAGTACTTC.